This T cell receptor beta chain was recorded in a study of cytomegalovirus exposure and HLA in healthy donors. The PCR made use of 60 Vbeta and 13 Jbeta primers. Libraries were prepared by immunoSEQ multiplex PCR; TCRdb keeps only in-frame clonotypes and omits some of them. In all, the sample yields 40,000 to 65,000 clones. Germline CDR1 reads SGHRS; CDR2 reads YFSETQ. This CDR3 is 15 amino acids long. Trimming took off 0 bases at V and 4 bases at J, with 8 bases between the two ends. The clonotype originates from a man in his forties or fifties in good health and CMV-seropositive. The specimen was PBMCs. The chain couples TRBV5-1 to TRBJ2-6; unclear D gene. The CDR3, as DNA: TGCGCCAGCAGCTTGGACACGCTCGGGGCCAACGTCCTGACTTTC. It codes for CASSLDTLGANVLTF.